This paragraph covers one T cell receptor beta chain sequence. Its matching antigen is unknown. The data stem from a study of cytomegalovirus exposure and HLA in healthy donors. The study, taken as a whole, reports: In vitro data verified three CMV-associated chains as specific for CMV antigens.

V was pared by 4 bases and J by 3 bases, with 6 bases of the junction left unmatched. Germline-derived CDR1 and CDR2 are MNHEY and SVGAGI. The CDR3 extends over 15 amino acids. PCR was performed using 60 Vbeta and 13 Jbeta primers. Repertoires were generated with immunoSEQ multiplex PCR, while TCRdb's copy carries only in-frame clones and drops some. This sample has some 120,000 clones, with 75% to 85% found just once. Sequencing was carried out using PBMCs. This receptor was taken from a man aged 35 to 55 in good health and CMV-seronegative. V and J are TRBV6-5 and TRBJ2-7; 10 bases agree with TRBD1. The CDR3 DNA is TGTGCCAGCAGTTCCCGGGACAGGGGAGGCTACGAGCAGTACTTC. Its translation is CASSSRDRGGYEQYF.